These 29 T cell receptor beta chains originate from one sample sequenced in a study of immune evolution from preneoplasia to lung adenocarcinoma. The data were produced by immunoSEQ multiplex PCR, yet TCRdb's version contains in-frame clones alone and is incomplete. The sample lists about 4,300 clones; roughly 84% were seen once. The sequenced material came from FFPE minimally invasive lung adenocarcinoma tissue. The receptors stem from a person aged 50-75 years with lung adenocarcinoma.

This chain uses TRBV19 with TRBJ2-2, with no clear D. The CDR3 consists of 18 residues. The V end was cut by 5 bases, the J end by 4 bases, with 23 bases between. CDR1 LNHDA and CDR2 SQIVND come from the germline V gene (reference sequence). This CDR3 is CASSRRGKGYVGTGELFF. The CDR3 DNA is TGTGCCAGTAGTCGTAGAGGCAAGGGCTACGTCGGCACCGGGGAGCTGTTTTTT.

V usage is TRBV11-2 and J usage is TRBJ2-1; 14 bases fit TRBD2. The CDR3 length is 17 residues. With V trimmed by 4 bases and J by 9 bases, 11 bases remained unmatched. The germline V gene has CDR1 SGHAT and CDR2 FQNNGV. The CDR3 region is CASSSEGTSGSFFEQFF. The CDR3 nucleotides are TGTGCCAGCAGCTCGGAAGGGACTAGCGGGAGTTTTTTTGAGCAGTTCTTC.

The chain carries TRBV2 and TRBJ2-1, with 12 bases matching TRBD2. The CDR3 extends over 15 amino acids. With 7 bases clipped from V and 6 bases from J, the junction kept 7 bases outside the gene matches. Looked up from germline, CDR1 is SNHLY and CDR2 is FYNNEI. The CDR3 region is CASTSGTSGFNEQFF. DNA of the CDR3: TGTGCCAGCACCTCTGGGACTAGCGGGTTCAATGAGCAGTTCTTC. The complete variable domain, with remaining parts taken from reference TRBV2 and TRBJ2-1, reads EPEVTQTPSHQVTQMGQEVILRCVPISNHLYFYWYRQILGQKVEFLVSFYNNEISEKSEIFDDQFSVERPDGSNFTLKIRSTKLEDSAMYFCASTSGTSGFNEQFFGPGTRLTVL.

The chain is built from TRBV7-2 and TRBJ2-1, with TRBD2 matching 8 bases. V lost 5 bases and J lost 3; bases outside the gene matches: 9. Per germline, CDR1 SGHTA and CDR2 FQGNSA. This CDR3 has 16 amino acids. CDR3 protein: CASSPLPSGGYNEQFF. In nucleotides, the CDR3 is TGTGCCAGCAGCCCACTCCCCAGCGGGGGCTACAATGAGCAGTTCTTC.

This clone was counted between two and nine times. Other DNA sequences within the sample encode an identical CDR3. The chain couples TRBV28 to TRBJ1-1, with D perhaps TRBD1 (5 bases). This CDR3 spans 13 amino acids. The V end was cut by 5 bases, the J end by 1 base, with 8 bases between. Germline CDR1 reads MDHEN; CDR2 reads SYDVKM. This chain's CDR3 is CASSRTGNTEAFF. CDR3 DNA sequence: TGTGCCAGCAGTCGTACAGGGAACACTGAAGCTTTCTTT.

This rearrangement joins TRBV6-6 to TRBJ2-7; 7 bases match TRBD2. The CDR3 runs 16 residues. The V gene's germline CDR1 is MNHNY and CDR2 SVGAGI (reference sequence). V dropped 2 bases and J dropped 2; count of bases not matched to a gene: 9. CDR3 in amino acids: CASSYPAGTSTYEQYF. The CDR3 DNA is TGTGCCAGCAGTTACCCAGCGGGGACCTCGACCTACGAGCAGTACTTC.

The gene calls are TRBV7-6 and TRBJ2-2; tentatively, D is TRBD1 or TRBD2 (6 bases each). CDR1 is SGHVS, CDR2 FNYEAQ, per germline. Trimming cost V 5 bases and J 8 bases, with 15 bases left between them. This CDR3 has 14 residues. The CDR3 coding sequence is TGTGCCAGCAGCGCATACCCGGGGGCAGGGGAGCTGTTTTTT. It codes for CASSAYPGAGELFF.

This chain connects TRBV4-2 to TRBJ2-2, with TRBD2 matching over 13 bases. This CDR3 comprises 16 residues. The junction had 4 bases not matched to a gene; V was cut back by 4 bases and J by 5 bases. CDR1 LGHNA and CDR2 YNFKEQ come from the germline V gene. CDR3 loop: CASSLGLAGDTGELFF. CDR3 nucleotides: TGTGCCAGCAGCCTAGGACTAGCGGGGGATACCGGGGAGCTGTTTTTT.

V gene TRBV21-1 combines with J gene TRBJ2-7. TRBV21-1 is labeled a pseudogene. The CDR3 loop spans 12 amino acids. The chain's CDR3 is CASSKKGNEQYF. CDR3 nucleotides: TGTGCCAGCAGCAAAAAGGGAAACGAGCAGTACTTC.

The rearrangement uses TRBV30 and TRBJ2-5; possibly TRBD1 or TRBD2 for D (6 bases each). Trimming took 5 bases from V and 4 from J, leaving 14 bases between them. Germline CDR1 is GTSNPN and CDR2 is SVGIG (reference sequence). This CDR3 comprises 13 residues. In nucleotides, the CDR3 is TGTGCCTGGCGGTATGGGGGGCCAGAGACCCAGTACTTC. Amino acids: CAWRYGGPETQYF.

The chain recombines TRBV4-3 with TRBJ2-7; 10 bases match TRBD2. The germline gives CDR1 LGHNA, CDR2 YSLEER. After removal of 3 bases from V and 2 bases from J, the junction contained 4 bases not matched to a gene. The CDR3 has 15 residues. This CDR3 is CASSHGLAEPYEQYF. The CDR3 coding sequence is TGCGCCAGCAGCCACGGACTAGCGGAGCCCTACGAGCAGTACTTC.

This chain links TRBV7-2 with TRBJ2-1; D is uncertain. Germline V lookup: CDR1 SGHTA, CDR2 FQGNSA. This CDR3 has 13 amino acids. Trimming removed 1 base from V and 5 bases from J, with 6 bases in between. The CDR3 spells CASSLVRDNEQFF. CDR3 nucleotide sequence: TGTGCCAGCAGCTTAGTTCGCGACAATGAGCAGTTCTTC.

This clone appeared a single time. The V and J genes are TRBV6-6 and TRBJ1-3; D is unresolved. The germline V and J ends were trimmed by 4 bases and 4 bases, with 5 bases remaining between them. The germline gives CDR1 MNHNY, CDR2 SVGAGI (reference sequence). The CDR3 has 12 amino acids. The CDR3 bases are TGTGCCAGCAGTTCGGGAGGAAACACCATATATTTT. This codes for CASSSGGNTIYF.

The chain combines TRBV4-1 with TRBJ1-4; D might be TRBD1 (5 bases). The CDR3 totals 17 residues. CDR1 and CDR2 from the germline V gene are MGHRA and YSYEKL. V was trimmed by 0 bases and J by 11 bases, leaving 22 bases between them. CDR3 sequence (DNA): TGCGCCAGCAGCCAAGAGTCAACGGGACTCTCGGGAGGGAAACTGTTTTTT. Translated: CASSQESTGLSGGKLFF.

In its sample, this clone was seen a few times. The V gene is TRBV9, the J gene TRBJ2-1; 7 positions match TRBD1. The trim removed 4 bases at V and 2 bases at J, leaving 6 bases unmatched. The CDR3 extends over 15 amino acids. Germline V CDR1 and CDR2: SGDLS, YYNGEE. This CDR3 reads CASSLSTGTYNEQFF. In DNA form, the CDR3 reads TGTGCCAGCAGCCTCTCGACAGGGACCTACAATGAGCAGTTCTTC.

The rearrangement uses TRBV30 and TRBJ1-4; D remains unclear. This CDR3 contains 12 residues. Germline CDR1 is GTSNPN and CDR2 is SVGIG (reference sequence). The germline V and J ends were trimmed by 5 bases and 6 bases, with 10 bases remaining between them. CDR3 nucleotides: TGTGCCTGGGCAGAGAGATATGAAAAACTGTTTTTT. Protein product: CAWAERYEKLFF.

The chain joins TRBV7-2 to TRBJ2-1, with TRBD1 matching 10 bases. Germline trimming cut 5 bases from V and 7 bases from J; bases unmatched to any gene: 8. From germline, CDR1 is SGHTA and CDR2 FQGNSA. CDR3 length: 15 amino acids. CDR3 nucleotides: TGTGCCAGCAGCAGAACGGCGGGACAGGGGAATGAGCAGTTCTTC. It yields the protein CASSRTAGQGNEQFF.

The gene calls are TRBV5-6 and TRBJ1-3; TRBD1 is a possible D gene (6 bases). The CDR3 loop spans 16 amino acids. Germline V gives CDR1 SGHDT, CDR2 YYEEEE. The V end lost 4 bases, the J end lost 4 bases, and 18 bases lay between the germline ends. Here the CDR3 DNA reads TGTGCCAGCAGCCGAAGCTCGGACAGCGAAGGAAACACCATATATTTT. Protein: CASSRSSDSEGNTIYF.

The V call is TRBV10-1, the J call TRBJ2-3; D call uncertain. V lost 2 bases to trimming and J lost 1 base, with 4 bases between them. The germline gives CDR1 WNHNN, CDR2 SYGVQD (reference sequence). The CDR3 extends over 13 amino acids. CDR3: CASSEAGTDTQYF. The DNA of the CDR3 is TGCGCCAGCAGTGAGGCCGGCACAGATACGCAGTATTTT.

Remarks on this clone: Germline and junction disagree at one end, which may indicate a read error. This sequence joins TRBV29-1 and TRBJ1-1; no reliable D call. Germline CDR1 is SQVTM and CDR2 is ANQGSEA. This CDR3 has 13 residues. The DNA for the CDR3 is TGTAGCGTTGAACCGTTGGGAAGGACTGAAGCTTTCTTT. It is translated as CSVEPLGRTEAFF.

The chain combines TRBV6-6 with TRBJ1-1; D gene unclear. Germline lookup yields CDR1 MNHNY and CDR2 SVGAGI (reference sequence). The CDR3 is 14 amino acids. V gave up 6 bases and J gave up 4 bases, with 15 bases separating them. The CDR3 coding sequence is TGTGCCAGCAGCCCATTTGGGGATCTCACTGAAGCTTTCTTT. Protein product: CASSPFGDLTEAFF.

J is TRBJ1-1 and V is TRBV11-2, with D hard to call. CDR1 is SGHAT and CDR2 is FQNNGV in the germline V gene. The CDR3 covers 13 residues. V dropped 5 bases and J dropped 0 bases, with 7 bases sitting between them. In nucleotides, the CDR3 is TGTGCCAGCAGCGGAGCGCTGAACACTGAAGCTTTCTTT. It yields the protein CASSGALNTEAFF.

This chain connects TRBV28 to TRBJ1-3, with TRBD1 matching 7 bases. The CDR3 runs to 15 residues. V shed 2 bases and J 4 bases; nucleotides not matched to a gene: 5. The V gene's germline CDR1 is MDHEN and CDR2 SYDVKM. The chain's CDR3 is CASSLAGGFGNTIYF. The CDR3 DNA is TGTGCCAGCAGTTTAGCAGGGGGATTCGGAAACACCATATATTTT.

This clone was counted a few times. In DNA, the CDR3 is TGTGCCAGCAGTTATTCTGGGCCCACTGAAGCTTTCTTT. This encodes CASSYSGPTEAFF. This chain connects TRBV6-5 to TRBJ1-1; no clear D gene. The CDR3 covers 13 residues. Germline V gene lookup returns CDR1 MNHEY and CDR2 SVGAGI. V lost 3 bases, J lost 4 bases, and 9 bases lay in between.

This chain joins TRBV5-5 and TRBJ2-3, with TRBD2 identical over 16 bases. CDR1 and CDR2 (germline): SGHKS, YYEKEE (reference sequence). V was pared by 0 bases and J by 2 bases, with 9 bases of the junction left unmatched. CDR3 length: 20 residues. CDR3 in DNA: TGTGCCAGCAGCTTGGTGAACAGAGGGACTAGCGGGAGGGCCACAGATACGCAGTATTTT. Encoded protein: CASSLVNRGTSGRATDTQYF.

This chain connects TRBV11-3 to TRBJ2-5, with D uncertain. The CDR3 contains 13 residues. The V end lost 1 base, the J end lost 0 bases, and 3 bases lay between the germline ends. In germline, CDR1 is SGHNT, CDR2 YENEEA. The CDR3 loop reads CASSLGYQETQYF. The CDR3 DNA follows: TGTGCCAGCAGCTTAGGCTACCAAGAGACCCAGTACTTC.

The chain recombines TRBV7-8 with TRBJ2-3; 12 nucleotides match TRBD2. The germline CDR1 and CDR2 sequences are SGHVS and FQNEAQ. The V gene end was trimmed by 4 bases and the J gene end by 2 bases; junction bases not matched to a gene: 1. The CDR3 length is 15 residues. Here the CDR3 DNA reads TGTGCCAGCAGCTGGACTAGCGGGGACACAGATACGCAGTATTTT. Translating gives CASSWTSGDTDTQYF.

This chain connects TRBV29-1 to TRBJ1-2, with 9 bases that match TRBD1. The CDR3 totals 12 residues. Germline values: CDR1 SQVTM, CDR2 ANQGSEA. V was pared by 6 bases and J by 8 bases, with 7 bases of the junction left unmatched. The CDR3 sequence is CSVGDRASGYTF. The DNA of the CDR3 is TGCAGCGTGGGGGACAGGGCCAGCGGCTACACCTTC.

The chain uses TRBV7-9 and TRBJ1-1; no definite D call. This CDR3 spans 13 amino acids. V was cut by 1 base and J by 1 base, with 4 bases left in between. In germline, CDR1 is SEHNR, CDR2 FQNEAQ (reference sequence). CDR3 loop: CASSLGSNTEAFF. DNA of the CDR3: TGTGCCAGCAGCTTAGGGTCGAACACTGAAGCTTTCTTT. Looking up the rest from reference TRBV7-9 and TRBJ1-1 gives the full variable domain: DTGVSQNPRHKITKRGQNVTFRCDPISEHNRLYWYRQTLGQGPEFLTYFQNEAQLEKSRLLSDRFSAERPKGSFSTLEIQRTEQGDSAMYLCASSLGSNTEAFFGQGTRLTVV.